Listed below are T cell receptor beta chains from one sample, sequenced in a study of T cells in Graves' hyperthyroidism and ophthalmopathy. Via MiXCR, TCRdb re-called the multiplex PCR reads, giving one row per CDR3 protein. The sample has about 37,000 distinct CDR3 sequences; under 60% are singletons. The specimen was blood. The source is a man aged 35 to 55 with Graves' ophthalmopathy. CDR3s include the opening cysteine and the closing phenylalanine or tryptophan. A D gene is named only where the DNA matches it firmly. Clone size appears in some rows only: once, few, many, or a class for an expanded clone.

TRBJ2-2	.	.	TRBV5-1	TGCGCCAGCAGCTTGGAAACAGGGAGGGAGCTGTTTTTT	CASSLETGRELFF
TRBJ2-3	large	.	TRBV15	TGTGCCACCAGCAGAGCTGCGGATACGCAGTATTTT	CATSRAADTQYF
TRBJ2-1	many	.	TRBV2	TGTGCCAGCAGTGTGTACAATGAGCAGTTCTTC	CASSVYNEQFF
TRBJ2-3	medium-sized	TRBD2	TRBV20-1	TGCAGTGCTAGATGGGGCGGGGGGGACACAGATACGCAGTATTTT	CSARWGGGDTDTQYF
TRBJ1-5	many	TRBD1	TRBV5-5	TGTGCCAGCAGCCCGGACAGGGGGCGGAATCAGCCCCAGCATTTT	CASSPDRGRNQPQHF
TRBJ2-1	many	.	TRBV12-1	TGTGCCAGCAGCGGGTACGGACAGGGACGGACCTACAATGAGCAGTTCTTC	CASSGYGQGRTYNEQFF
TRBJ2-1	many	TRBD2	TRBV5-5	TGTGCCAGCAGCTTGGCTCTAGCGGGAGGGCTTGAGCAGTTCTTC	CASSLALAGGLEQFF
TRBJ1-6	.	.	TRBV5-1	TGCGCCAGCAGCTTGGCGAAGGGGTTTCGTTCACCCCTCCACTTT	CASSLAKGFRSPLHF
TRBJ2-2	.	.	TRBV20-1	TGCAGTGCGGACACGAACACCGGGGAGCTGTTTTTT	CSADTNTGELFF
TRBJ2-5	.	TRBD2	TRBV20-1	TGCAGTGCTAGAGATCTGGCGGGGGGGCAAGAGACCCAGTACTTC	CSARDLAGGQETQYF
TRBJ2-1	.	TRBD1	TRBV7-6	TGTGCCAGCAGCCCGGGACAGCCTTTGGATGAGCAGTTCTTC	CASSPGQPLDEQFF